The clone carrying this T cell receptor beta chain was counted only a few times. The entry originates in a study of blood T cell repertoires in COVID-19. About the research overall: In each case, the material was cDNA or gDNA derived from T cells, B-cell-depleted T cells, or PBMCs.

Cohort 3 donors were reported recovered after two negative PCRs, clearance, or symptom resolution. V was clipped by 4 bases and J by 1 base, with 13 bases between them. Germline loops: CDR1 SGHDN, CDR2 FVKESK. This CDR3 has 16 amino acids. Per the study methods: The assay estimated nucleated cells by amplifying reference gene primers. The repertoire was sequenced with immunoSEQ multiplex PCR; TCRdb's copy has only in-frame clones and lacks some. D and trimming were read from the DNA, whereas the V and J calls and clone size are those reported in that table. Of some 460,000 clones listed, around 90% are singletons.

The J gene is TRBJ2-2, the V gene TRBV14, with no clear D. This receptor was identified in a woman aged 18-29 years who had recovered from COVID-19. Sequenced sample: PBMCs or T cells enriched from blood (not recorded which). In nucleotides, the CDR3 is TGTGCCAGCAGCCGACTCTACGTCCTGAACACCGGGGAGCTGTTTTTT. It translates to CASSRLYVLNTGELFF.